Below are 20 T cell receptor beta chains sequenced from a single sample in a study of human T cells and chemical hapten exposure. TCRdb redid the calling of the RACE reads with MiXCR, one entry per CDR3 protein. The sample shows some 110,000 distinct CDR3 sequences, around 10% of them seen only once. Indicated time point: patch test 3, about 24 weeks after DPC sensitization. Stated treatment: therapeutic diphenylcyclopropenone sensitization with weekly scalp DPC. The material sequenced was whole blood, taken in connection with sensitization to the hapten diphenylcyclopropenone (DPC). These receptors were collected from a woman in her fifties or sixties with alopecia areata. Some clones in this sample may be carry-over from other donors' samples.

This clonotype was picked up many times. The rearrangement uses TRBV5-6 and TRBJ2-1; D may be TRBD2 (5 bases). V was cut by 0 bases and J by 6 bases, with 7 bases left in between. Germline V CDR1 and CDR2: SGHDT, YYEEEE. This CDR3 has 13 residues. The chain's CDR3 is CASSLVGSNEQFF. CDR3 sequence (DNA): TGTGCCAGCAGCTTGGTGGGGAGCAATGAGCAGTTCTTC.

This clonotype has a handful of counts. The J gene is TRBJ2-3, the V gene TRBV4-3; a weak D match, TRBD2 (5 bases). CDR3 length: 15 amino acids. V shed 0 bases and J shed 6 bases, with 13 bases lying between them. Germline values: CDR1 LGHNA, CDR2 YSLEER. This CDR3 reads CASSQDQRGSDTQYF. In nucleotides, the CDR3 is TGCGCCAGCAGCCAAGATCAAAGAGGGAGTGATACGCAGTATTTT.

The chain carries TRBV7-2 and TRBJ1-5; D not certain. The V gene lost 0 bases and the J gene lost 7 bases, with 10 bases spanning the gap. From germline, CDR1 is SGHTA and CDR2 FQGNSA. This CDR3 is 14 amino acids long. The CDR3 spells CASSLAQIEQPQHF. As DNA, the CDR3 is TGTGCCAGCAGCTTAGCGCAAATTGAGCAGCCCCAGCATTTT. Filled out from reference TRBV7-2 and TRBJ1-5, the complete variable domain reads GAGVSQSPSNKVTEKGKDVELRCDPISGHTALYWYRQSLGQGLEFLIYFQGNSAPDKSGLPSDRFSAERTGGSVSTLTIQRTQQEDSAVYLCASSLAQIEQPQHFGDGTRLSIL.

This clonotype has ten or more counts. The chain combines TRBV7-8 with TRBJ1-1, with TRBD1 as a possible D gene (6 bases). Trimming pared 5 bases from V and 3 bases from J, leaving 10 bases between. The germline V gene has CDR1 SGHVS and CDR2 FQNEAQ. This CDR3 comprises 13 residues. Here the CDR3 DNA reads TGTGCCAGCAGCCCGGACAGAGACACTGAAGCTTTCTTT. The encoded protein is CASSPDRDTEAFF.

This clonotype was found many times. The J gene is TRBJ2-5, the V gene TRBV28, with 8 positions matching TRBD2. V dropped 4 bases and J dropped 2; count of bases not matched to a gene: 3. The V gene's germline CDR1 is MDHEN and CDR2 SYDVKM. The CDR3 length is 14 residues. CDR3 sequence: CASSYIAGQETQYF. CDR3 nucleotides: TGTGCCAGCAGTTACATAGCGGGGCAAGAGACCCAGTACTTC.

This chain joins TRBV12-3 or TRBV12-4 and TRBJ2-5; either TRBD1 or TRBD2 may fit D (6 bases each). Between the trimmed V and J ends, which lost 3 bases and 5 bases, there was a span of 16 bases. This CDR3 has 15 residues. The CDR3 coding sequence is TGTGCCAGCAGTTTTCTCTCGGGGGCCGGGGAGACCCAGTACTTC. It encodes CASSFLSGAGETQYF.

This clonotype was seen repeatedly, ten times or more. The DNA for the CDR3 is TGCAGTGCTAGCCCTCTGGTTGCAAGTCTGGCAGATACGCAGTATTTT. Protein sequence: CSASPLVASLADTQYF. The chain has TRBV20-1 and TRBJ2-3; D is ambiguous. Per the germline V gene, CDR1 is DFQATT and CDR2 is SNEGSKA (reference sequence). There are 16 residues in the CDR3. Deletions cut 3 bases from V and 4 bases from J, with 20 bases between.

On this clonotype itself: One junction end does not reproduce the germline sequence, and a read error may be involved. This chain connects TRBV11-2 to TRBJ1-2; D gene ambiguous. The CDR3 totals 13 residues. In germline, CDR1 is SGHAT, CDR2 FQNNGV. The CDR3 nucleotides read TGTGCCAGCACCTTAGGTCTCGACTATGGCTACACCTTC. Translation: CASTLGLDYGYTF.

In this sample, this clonotype turned up many times. The rearrangement uses TRBV7-2 and TRBJ2-3, with TRBD2 identical over 9 bases. The CDR3 spans 14 residues. V dropped 0 bases and J dropped 5; count of bases not matched to a gene: 0. CDR1 is SGHTA, CDR2 FQGNSA, per germline. CDR3 coding DNA: TGTGCCAGCAGCTTAGCACTAGCGGGAGATACGCAGTATTTT. As protein: CASSLALAGDTQYF.

This chain joins TRBV20-1 and TRBJ1-1; D unresolved. Germline values: CDR1 DFQATT, CDR2 SNEGSKA (reference sequence). The V end was cut by 4 bases, the J end by 4 bases, with 13 bases between. CDR3 size: 13 residues. The CDR3 reads CSAMITVGTEAFF. CDR3 in DNA: TGCAGTGCTATGATCACGGTGGGCACTGAAGCTTTCTTT.

The chain is built from TRBV12-3 or TRBV12-4 and TRBJ1-5; D not certain. Trimming cost V 6 bases and J 4 bases, with 10 bases left between them. This CDR3 spans 13 amino acids. The CDR3: CASSPQANQPQHF. DNA of the CDR3: TGTGCCAGCAGCCCACAAGCAAATCAGCCCCAGCATTTT.

The rearrangement joins TRBV16 to TRBJ1-2; D may be TRBD1 (6 bases). V lost 2 bases and J lost 7, with 14 bases in between. CDR1 and CDR2 (germline): KGHSY, FQNENV. The CDR3 runs 14 residues. The CDR3 DNA reads TGTGCCAGCAGCCAAACCCCAGGGGATCTTGGCTACACCTTC. This codes for CASSQTPGDLGYTF.

There are many counts of this clonotype. The chain combines TRBV10-3 with TRBJ2-4, with a possible D match to TRBD2 (5 bases). This CDR3 spans 15 amino acids. The germline V gene has CDR1 ENHRY and CDR2 SYGVKD. Trimming stripped 4 bases from V and 3 bases from J, with 13 bases between. The DNA for the CDR3 is TGTGCCATCAGTGGATCGGGGAGTGACAAAAACATTCAGTACTTC. Amino acid sequence: CAISGSGSDKNIQYF.

Only a few counts were recorded for this clonotype. V usage is TRBV14 and J usage is TRBJ2-5; D possibly corresponds to TRBD2 (6 bases). Germline V gene lookup returns CDR1 SGHDN and CDR2 FVKESK. This CDR3 has 13 amino acids. Trimming shortened V by 4 bases and J by 2 bases, and 8 bases separated the two germline ends. The CDR3 loop reads CASSRDLQETQYF. The CDR3 DNA sequence: TGTGCCAGCAGCCGGGACTTACAAGAGACCCAGTACTTC.

The rearrangement uses TRBV7-2 and TRBJ2-1; 12 nucleotides agree with TRBD2. From germline, CDR1 is SGHTA and CDR2 FQGNSA. The CDR3 is made up of 17 amino acids. The ends lost 2 bases at V and 4 bases at J; junction bases unmatched: 6. The CDR3 coding sequence is TGTGCCAGCAGCTTAAGACTAGCGGGAGTTCAATACAATGAGCAGTTCTTC. Its protein product is CASSLRLAGVQYNEQFF.

This clonotype showed up just a few times. The chain combines TRBV20-1 with TRBJ1-1; no reliable D call. This CDR3 is built from 11 residues. V gave up 3 bases and J gave up 7 bases, with 9 bases separating them. Germline values: CDR1 DFQATT, CDR2 SNEGSKA (reference sequence). The CDR3 spells CSARGWVEAFF. The CDR3 nucleotides are TGCAGTGCTAGGGGGTGGGTTGAAGCTTTCTTT.

A few counts support this clonotype. The chain couples TRBV5-1 to TRBJ1-5; possibly TRBD1 for D (6 bases). The CDR3 extends over 13 amino acids. Germline CDR1 and CDR2: SGHRS and YFSETQ. Trimming shortened V by 0 bases and J by 6 bases, and 7 bases separated the two germline ends. The CDR3 sequence is CASSLEGGQPQHF. The DNA for the CDR3 is TGCGCCAGCAGCTTGGAGGGGGGTCAGCCCCAGCATTTT.

This clonotype was counted ten times or more. The genes are TRBV20-1 and TRBJ2-5; 8 positions agree with TRBD2. The CDR3 length is 13 residues. Germline-derived CDR1 and CDR2 are DFQATT and SNEGSKA (reference sequence). Trimming at V came to 6 bases and at J to 5 bases, leaving 8 bases not matched to a gene. The CDR3 protein is CSAGSGSGETQYF. The CDR3, as DNA: TGCAGTGCAGGAAGCGGGAGCGGTGAGACCCAGTACTTC.

This clonotype was counted at least ten times. The rearrangement joins TRBV28 to TRBJ2-1; D possibly corresponds to TRBD2 (5 bases). The CDR3 has 14 amino acids. Germline V lookup: CDR1 MDHEN, CDR2 SYDVKM. With 3 bases removed from V and 1 base from J, the gap between germline ends came to 7 bases. The CDR3 bases are TGTGCCAGCAGTTTTGGGAGTTCCTACAATGAGCAGTTCTTC. Residues: CASSFGSSYNEQFF.

This clonotype occurred a few times. The chain joins TRBV7-8 to TRBJ1-6; D not resolved. The CDR3 extends over 15 amino acids. Germline values: CDR1 SGHVS, CDR2 FQNEAQ. With 5 bases removed from V and 7 bases from J, the gap between germline ends came to 15 bases. CDR3 bases: TGTGCCAGCAGCCCAGTACCCGGGGTAAATTCACCCCTCCACTTT. It encodes CASSPVPGVNSPLHF.